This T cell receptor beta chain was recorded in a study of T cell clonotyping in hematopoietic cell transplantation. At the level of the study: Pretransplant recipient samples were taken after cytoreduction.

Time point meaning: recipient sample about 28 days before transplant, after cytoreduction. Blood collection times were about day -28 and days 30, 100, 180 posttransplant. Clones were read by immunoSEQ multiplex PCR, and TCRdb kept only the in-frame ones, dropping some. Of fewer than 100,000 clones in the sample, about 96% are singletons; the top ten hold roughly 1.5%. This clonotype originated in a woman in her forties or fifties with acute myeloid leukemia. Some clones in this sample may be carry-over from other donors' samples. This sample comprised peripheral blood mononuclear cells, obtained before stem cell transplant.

The CDR3 region has the DNA TGTGCCTGGAGGGCCCCCGTCTCCGCCGCTACTTCCAATGAGCAGTTCTTC. As protein: CAWRAPVSAATSNEQFF. The chain combines TRBV30 with TRBJ2-1, with D unresolved. Germline V gene data show CDR1 as GTSNPN and CDR2 as SVGIG (reference sequence). V was clipped by 3 bases and J by 6 bases, with 24 bases between them. The CDR3 covers 17 residues.